The 2 T cell receptor beta chains below were found in one sample sequenced in a study of T cell repertoires in aging, cancer and after chemotherapy (dated by TCRdb to between 2017 and 2020). Sequencing was carried out with an Illumina MiSeq. Using a mixed TRB-A/B primer pool, multiplex touch-down PCR amplified rearranged TRB sequences covering the V, D and J segments. The public reads were reanalyzed by TCRdb: fastp trimming at Q25, MiXCR alignment, in-frame beta chains only. Identical CDR3 proteins give one entry, which carries the most common genes and DNA. The sample contains 7,000 to 9,500 distinct CDR3 sequences, 23% of them found a single time. Clones ranked in the top ten supply roughly an eighth of the sample. Genomic DNA extracted from peripheral blood, rather than sorted cells or RNA, was used as the source for amplification of TCR beta rearrangements. The sequenced material came from blood. These receptors came from a human donor with a blood cancer. The donor label of this sample is uncertain.

This clonotype was observed a few times. The CDR3 protein is CASSLAWDRETKTQYF. CDR3 nucleotides: TGTGCCAGCAGCTTAGCATGGGACAGGGAAACGAAGACCCAGTACTTC. This chain joins TRBV7-9 and TRBJ2-5, with 9 bases matching TRBD1. Looked up from germline, CDR1 is SEHNR and CDR2 is FQNEAQ (reference sequence). CDR3 size: 16 residues. The J segment lost 6 bases and the V segment lost 0 bases, leaving 8 bases of the junction unmatched.

With regard to this clonotype: With a much larger clone just one base away, this may be a read error. The chain carries TRBV7-4 and TRBJ2-7; D unresolved. CDR3 size: 15 residues. The ends were cut back, 6 bases at V and 4 bases at J, with 19 bases in the middle. Germline V CDR1 and CDR2: SGHVT, SQSDAQ. The CDR3 spells CASRLSSPSQYEQYF. The CDR3 bases are TGTGCCAGCAGATTATCCTCACCCTCACAATACGAGCAGTACTTC.